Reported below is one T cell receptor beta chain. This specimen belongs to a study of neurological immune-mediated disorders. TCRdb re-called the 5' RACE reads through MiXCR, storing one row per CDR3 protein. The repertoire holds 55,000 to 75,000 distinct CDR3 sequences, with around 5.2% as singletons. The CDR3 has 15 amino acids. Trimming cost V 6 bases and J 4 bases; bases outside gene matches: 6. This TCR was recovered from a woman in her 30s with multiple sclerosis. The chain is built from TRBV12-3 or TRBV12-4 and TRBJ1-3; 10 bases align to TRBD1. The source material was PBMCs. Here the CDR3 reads CASRSTGGEGNTIYF. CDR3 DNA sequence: TGTGCCAGCAGGTCGACAGGGGGCGAAGGAAACACCATATATTTT.